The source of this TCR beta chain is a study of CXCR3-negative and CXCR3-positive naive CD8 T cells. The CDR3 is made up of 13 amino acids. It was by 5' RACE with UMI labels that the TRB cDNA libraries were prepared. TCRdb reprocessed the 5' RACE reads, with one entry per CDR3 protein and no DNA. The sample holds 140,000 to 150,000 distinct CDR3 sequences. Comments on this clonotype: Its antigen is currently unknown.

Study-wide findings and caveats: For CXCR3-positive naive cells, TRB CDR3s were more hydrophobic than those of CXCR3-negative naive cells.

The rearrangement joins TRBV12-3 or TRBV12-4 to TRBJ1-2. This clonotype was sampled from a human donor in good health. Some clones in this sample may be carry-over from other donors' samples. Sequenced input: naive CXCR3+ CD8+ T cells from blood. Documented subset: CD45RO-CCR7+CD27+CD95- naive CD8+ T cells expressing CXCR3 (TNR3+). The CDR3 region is CASSLSLNYGYTF.